The rows below give T cell receptor beta chains drawn from one sample of a study of T cells in Graves' hyperthyroidism and ophthalmopathy. TCRdb processed the multiplex PCR reads anew with MiXCR; each CDR3 protein has one entry. Among hundreds of thousands of distinct CDR3 sequences listed, under 15% were seen once. Sequences were obtained from blood. These receptors were collected from a woman in her late teens or twenties with Graves' hyperthyroidism. CDR3s include the opening cysteine and the closing phenylalanine or tryptophan. The D gene is left open where the match is weak. Clone size appears in some rows only: once, few, many, or a class for an expanded clone.

clone size,J gene,V gene,D gene,CDR3 DNA,CDR3 protein
.,TRBJ1-6,TRBV28,.,TGTGCCAGCAGGGGCAGGGATTATTCACCCCTCCACTTT,CASRGRDYSPLHF
few,TRBJ1-2,TRBV10-3,.,TGTGCCATCAGTGAGTCGTTCGGTGCCTTGGAGGGCTACACCTTC,CAISESFGALEGYTF
many,TRBJ1-1,TRBV20-1,.,TGCAGTGCTAGGGGTAGAGGGAGGACTGAAGCTTTCTTT,CSARGRGRTEAFF
few,TRBJ2-1,TRBV19,TRBD2,TGTGCCAGTACCCCCGGGCAGCGGGGTCAGGATGAGCAGTTCTTC,CASTPGQRGQDEQFF
many,TRBJ2-7,TRBV6-1,TRBD2,TGTGCCAGCAGTCGGGGGGGGGGAGGCGAGCAGTACTTC,CASSRGGGGEQYF
.,TRBJ1-6,TRBV2,.,TGTGCCAGCAGTGAAGTTGGGAGGGGCCTCTATAATTCACCCCTCCACTTT,CASSEVGRGLYNSPLHF
many,TRBJ2-7,TRBV5-1,.,TGCGCCAGCAGCTTTCGGGACAATTCCTACGAGCAGTACTTC,CASSFRDNSYEQYF
few,TRBJ1-1,TRBV19,.,TGTGCCAGTGGATGGTACGGGGTGACTGAAGCTTTCTTT,CASGWYGVTEAFF
many,TRBJ2-5,TRBV14,TRBD2,TGTGCCAGCAGCCAAGATTCGCTAGCGGGATGGGGTGGTCAAGAGACCCAGTACTTC,CASSQDSLAGWGGQETQYF
few,TRBJ2-7,TRBV9,TRBD1,TGTGCCAGCAGCGGTGACAGGGCCTCCGAGCAGTACTTC,CASSGDRASEQYF
many,TRBJ2-3,TRBV6-1,.,TGTGCCAGCAGTGAAGCGCCCGGGGAGGCAGATACGCAGTATTTT,CASSEAPGEADTQYF